A single sample is the source of the 15 T cell receptor beta chains below, sequenced in a study of a mutant IDH1 vaccine in newly diagnosed glioma. Which antigens these TCRs recognize remains unknown. Method: immunoSEQ multiplex PCR; TCRdb's copy keeps in-frame clones and lacks some. The table lists under 45,000 clones, around 74% of them singletons. Time point defined: week 23, last vaccination. Doses comprised 300 ug of mutant IDH1 20-mer peptide each, plus topical imiquimod. Sequencing used PBMCs, obtained from a glioma patient whose treatment included an IDH1 peptide vaccine. Every receptor here comes from a man between 45 and 60 years old with glioma.

V usage is TRBV2 and J usage is TRBJ2-3, with D unresolved. In germline, CDR1 is SNHLY, CDR2 FYNNEI. V was trimmed by 4 bases and J by 1 base, leaving 6 bases between them. The CDR3 has 13 residues. CDR3 in DNA: TGTGCCAGCAGTGCACAGCGCACAGATACGCAGTATTTT. Translating gives CASSAQRTDTQYF.

This clone was counted once. This chain links TRBV30 with TRBJ2-3; D is perhaps TRBD1 or TRBD2 (6 bases each). The V end lost 2 bases, the J end lost 6 bases, and 12 bases lay between the germline ends. CDR1 GTSNPN and CDR2 SVGIG come from the germline V gene (reference sequence). This CDR3 region has 13 residues. The CDR3 DNA is TGTGCCTGGAGTACCCAAGGGGGGGATACGCAGTATTTT. Protein product: CAWSTQGGDTQYF.

J is TRBJ1-4 and V is TRBV30; the D is unclear. CDR1 and CDR2 from the germline V gene are GTSNPN and SVGIG (reference sequence). Trimming removed 8 bases at V and 3 bases at J, with 13 bases between. CDR3 length: 13 residues. The CDR3 here is CAGSGSPNEKLFF. CDR3 nucleotide sequence: TGTGCCGGGTCGGGGTCCCCTAATGAAAAACTGTTTTTT.

The chain is built from TRBV5-1 and TRBJ1-4; D remains unclear. Germline V CDR1 and CDR2: SGHRS, YFSETQ. V lost 4 bases to trimming and J lost 4 bases, with 11 bases between them. This CDR3 spans 14 amino acids. CDR3 nucleotides: TGCGCCAGCAGCCTGGACGGCCTTAATGAAAAACTGTTTTTT. It codes for CASSLDGLNEKLFF.

CDR3 region: CASSPEGFTGELFF. For the CDR3, the DNA is TGTGCCAGCAGTCCAGAGGGTTTCACCGGGGAGCTGTTTTTT. The chain recombines TRBV6-4 with TRBJ2-2; a possible D gene is TRBD2 (5 bases). Germline V lookup: CDR1 MRHNA, CDR2 SNTAGT. V lost 5 bases and J 4 bases, leaving 11 bases between the germline ends. There are 14 residues in the CDR3.

The J gene is TRBJ2-1, the V gene TRBV29-1; D gene ambiguous. Per germline, CDR1 SQVTM and CDR2 ANQGSEA. V was shortened by 8 bases and J by 10 bases, with 9 bases between the two germline ends. The CDR3 covers 9 residues. CDR3 residues: CSIADEQFF. CDR3 nucleotide sequence: TGCAGCATAGCCGACGAGCAGTTCTTC.

CDR3 protein: CASSSRTGGTEAFF. As DNA, the CDR3 is TGTGCCAGCAGCTCCCGGACAGGGGGAACTGAAGCTTTCTTT. This chain links TRBV7-9 with TRBJ1-1; 10 nucleotides match TRBD1. The length of the CDR3 is 14 residues. The germline gives CDR1 SEHNR, CDR2 FQNEAQ (reference sequence). Losses at the gene ends were 4 bases for V and 5 bases for J; bases not matched to a gene: 4.

This clone was seen only once. J is TRBJ1-2 and V is TRBV7-2; D unclear. Germline CDR1 and CDR2: SGHTA and FQGNSA. This CDR3 comprises 15 residues. V was shortened by 0 bases and J by 1 base, with 9 bases between the two germline ends. The CDR3 DNA sequence: TGTGCCAGCAGCTTAGCCACCCTCGGTAACTATGGCTACACCTTC. As protein: CASSLATLGNYGYTF. Combining the CDR3 with reference TRBV7-2 and TRBJ1-2 gives the whole variable domain GAGVSQSPSNKVTEKGKDVELRCDPISGHTALYWYRQSLGQGLEFLIYFQGNSAPDKSGLPSDRFSAERTGGSVSTLTIQRTQQEDSAVYLCASSLATLGNYGYTFGSGTRLTVV.

The rearrangement links TRBV11-3 to TRBJ2-3; tentative D call: TRBD2 (7 bases). Germline CDR1 and CDR2: SGHNT and YENEEA. The CDR3 consists of 15 residues. The ends were cut back, 2 bases at V and 3 bases at J, with 12 bases in the middle. The CDR3: CASSLTGRGTDTQYF. For the CDR3, the DNA is TGTGCCAGCAGCTTAACAGGGAGGGGTACAGATACGCAGTATTTT.

The rearrangement links TRBV6-6 to TRBJ1-2, with D possibly matching TRBD1 (5 bases). The CDR3 loop spans 15 amino acids. V was clipped by 5 bases and J by 8 bases, with 21 bases between them. Germline-derived CDR1 and CDR2 are MNHNY and SVGAGI (reference sequence). CDR3 in DNA: TGTGCCAGCAGTCCACCCCAGACAGTGGTCGGGGGCTACACCTTC. Protein product: CASSPPQTVVGGYTF.

The V gene is TRBV5-1, the J gene TRBJ1-1; TRBD1 aligns across 8 bases. The V segment lost 4 bases and the J segment 1 base; nucleotides outside the gene matches: 6. CDR1 is SGHRS, CDR2 YFSETQ, per germline. The CDR3 has 15 residues. CDR3 loop: CASSRGDRPNTEAFF. DNA for the CDR3: TGCGCCAGCAGCAGGGGGGACAGGCCGAACACTGAAGCTTTCTTT.

The chain is built from TRBV27 and TRBJ1-6, with 7 bases identical to TRBD1. CDR3 length equals 16 residues. Germline trimming cut 0 bases from V and 8 bases from J; bases unmatched to any gene: 7. Looked up from germline, CDR1 is MNHEY and CDR2 is SMNVEV (reference sequence). CDR3 sequence (DNA): TGTGCCAGCAGTTTATCGATGGGACAGAAGTATTCACCCCTCCACTTT. Translated, it gives CASSLSMGQKYSPLHF.

This clone was counted between two and nine times. The chain carries TRBV5-6 and TRBJ1-2; a weak D match, TRBD1 (5 bases). Trimming shortened V by 2 bases and J by 3 bases, and 14 bases separated the two germline ends. The CDR3 spans 15 residues. Germline CDR1 SGHDT, CDR2 YYEEEE. CDR3 DNA: TGTGCCAGCAGCTTCGGGGGACTTCAGGACTATGGCTACACCTTC. Translation gives CASSFGGLQDYGYTF.

This clone was counted only a few times. The chain combines TRBV7-2 with TRBJ1-2, with TRBD1 matching over 10 bases. The CDR3 has 14 residues. CDR1 SGHTA and CDR2 FQGNSA come from the germline V gene. V lost 4 bases and J lost 4; bases outside the gene matches: 3. The chain's CDR3 is CASSSGTGAYGYTF. CDR3 coding DNA: TGTGCCAGCAGCTCCGGGACAGGGGCCTATGGCTACACCTTC.

The chain has TRBV30 and TRBJ1-2, with TRBD1 identical over 7 bases. Germline CDR1 is GTSNPN and CDR2 is SVGIG (reference sequence). The V segment lost 3 bases and the J segment 0 bases; nucleotides outside the gene matches: 4. The CDR3 contains 14 residues. The CDR3 loop is CAWRQGPSNYGYTF. The CDR3 coding sequence is TGTGCCTGGAGACAGGGGCCGTCTAACTATGGCTACACCTTC.